This T cell receptor (beta chain) was recorded in a study of human T cells and chemical hapten exposure. The time point here: pre-sensitization, week 0. Described treatment: therapeutic diphenylcyclopropenone sensitization with weekly scalp DPC. In its sample, this clonotype was seen many times. Trimming pared 0 bases from V and 2 bases from J, leaving 10 bases between. Germline V gives CDR1 SGHRS, CDR2 YFSETQ. The CDR3 runs to 15 residues. TCRdb re-called the RACE reads through MiXCR, storing one row per CDR3 protein. The top ten hold about 6.5% of the sample, which has 35,000 to 40,000 distinct CDR3 sequences, about 11% seen once.

The sequence derives from a man younger than 40 with alopecia areata. Some clones in this sample may be carry-over from other donors' samples. Sequencing was performed on whole blood, taken in connection with sensitization to the hapten diphenylcyclopropenone (DPC). J is TRBJ2-3 and V is TRBV5-1; no reliable D call. This CDR3 reads CASSLAGGYTDTQYF. The DNA of the CDR3 is TGCGCCAGCAGCTTGGCTGGTGGATACACAGATACGCAGTATTTT.